This T cell receptor beta chain was documented in a study of blood T cell repertoires in COVID-19. The CDR3 loop spans 15 amino acids. V was pared by 0 bases and J by 1 base, with 4 bases of the junction left unmatched. Germline V lookup: CDR1 SGHRS, CDR2 YFSETQ. This clone has only one observation. Original processing methods: Amplification of reference gene primers provided the estimated nucleated cell counts. Clones were sequenced by immunoSEQ multiplex PCR, and TCRdb holds only the in-frame ones, with some missing. That table furnishes V, J and clone size, whereas the DNA furnished D and trimming. The sample has over 85,000 clones, more than 85% seen once.

The receptor's source is a man aged 50 to 59 with active or convalescent COVID-19. The sample taken for sequencing was peripheral blood. This chain uses TRBV5-1 with TRBJ2-7, with 7 nucleotides matching TRBD1. The DNA of the CDR3 is TGCGCCAGCAGCTTGGGTTCGGGACAGTCCTACGAGCAGTACGTC. It translates to CASSLGSGQSYEQYV.